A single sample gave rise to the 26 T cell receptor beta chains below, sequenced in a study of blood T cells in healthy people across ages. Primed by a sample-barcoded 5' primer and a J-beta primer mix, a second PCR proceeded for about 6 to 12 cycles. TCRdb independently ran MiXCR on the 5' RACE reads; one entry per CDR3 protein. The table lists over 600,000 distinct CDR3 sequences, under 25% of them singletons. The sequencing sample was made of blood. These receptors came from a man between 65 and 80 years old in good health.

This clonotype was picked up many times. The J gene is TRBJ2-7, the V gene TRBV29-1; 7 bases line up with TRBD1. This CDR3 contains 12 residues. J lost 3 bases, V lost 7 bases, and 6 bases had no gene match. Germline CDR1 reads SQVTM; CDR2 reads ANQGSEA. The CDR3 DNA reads TGCAGCGGACAGGGCTGGGACTACGAGCAGTACTTC. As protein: CSGQGWDYEQYF.

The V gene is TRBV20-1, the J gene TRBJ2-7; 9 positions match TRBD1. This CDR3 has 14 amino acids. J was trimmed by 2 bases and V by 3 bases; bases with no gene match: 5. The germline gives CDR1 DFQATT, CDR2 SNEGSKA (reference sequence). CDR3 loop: CSASRGQGPYEQYF. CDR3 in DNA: TGCAGTGCTAGTAGGGGACAGGGCCCCTACGAGCAGTACTTC.

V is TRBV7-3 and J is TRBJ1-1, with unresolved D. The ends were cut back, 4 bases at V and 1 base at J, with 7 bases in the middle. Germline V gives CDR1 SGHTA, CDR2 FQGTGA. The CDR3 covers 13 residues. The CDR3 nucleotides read TGTGCCAGCAGCTCTCAACCGAACACTGAAGCTTTCTTT. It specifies CASSSQPNTEAFF.

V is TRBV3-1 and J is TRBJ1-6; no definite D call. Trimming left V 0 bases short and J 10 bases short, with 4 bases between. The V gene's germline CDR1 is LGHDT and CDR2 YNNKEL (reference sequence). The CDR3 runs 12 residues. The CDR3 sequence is CASSQEGSPLHF. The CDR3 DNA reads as TGTGCCAGCAGCCAAGAGGGGTCACCCCTCCACTTT.

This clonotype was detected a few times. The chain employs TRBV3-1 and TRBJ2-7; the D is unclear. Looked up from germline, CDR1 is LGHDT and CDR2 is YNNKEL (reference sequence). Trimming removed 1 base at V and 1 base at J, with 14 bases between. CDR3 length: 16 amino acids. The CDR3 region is CASSQGVMSNSYEQYF. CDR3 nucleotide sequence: TGTGCCAGCAGCCAAGGCGTAATGAGTAATTCCTACGAGCAGTACTTC.

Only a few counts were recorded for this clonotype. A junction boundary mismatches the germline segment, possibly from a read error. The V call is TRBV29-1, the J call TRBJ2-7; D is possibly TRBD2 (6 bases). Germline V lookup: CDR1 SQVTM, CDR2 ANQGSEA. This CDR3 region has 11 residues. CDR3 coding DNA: TGCAACGTTGAGGAGGGTTACGAGCAGTACTTC. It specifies CNVEEGYEQYF.

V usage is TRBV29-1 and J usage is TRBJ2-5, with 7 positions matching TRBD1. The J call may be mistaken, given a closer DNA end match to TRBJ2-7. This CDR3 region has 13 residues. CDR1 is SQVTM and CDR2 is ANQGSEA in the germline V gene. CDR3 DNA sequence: TGCAGCGTATTACAGGGGAGTACGGGCGAGCAGTACTTC. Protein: CSVLQGSTGEQYF.

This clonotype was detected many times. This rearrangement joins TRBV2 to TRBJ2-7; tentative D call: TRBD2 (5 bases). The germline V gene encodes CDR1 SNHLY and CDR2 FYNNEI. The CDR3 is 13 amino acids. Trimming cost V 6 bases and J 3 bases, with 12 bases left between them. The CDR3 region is CASSTGEYYEQYF. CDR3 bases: TGTGCCAGCAGCACCGGGGAGTACTACGAGCAGTACTTC.

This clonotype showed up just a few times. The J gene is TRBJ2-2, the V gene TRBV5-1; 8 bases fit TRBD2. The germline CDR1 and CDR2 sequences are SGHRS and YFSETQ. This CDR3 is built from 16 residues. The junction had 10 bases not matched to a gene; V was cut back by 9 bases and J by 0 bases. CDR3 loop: CATTISGITNTGELFF. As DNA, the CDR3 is TGCGCCACAACGATTAGCGGGATCACGAACACCGGGGAGCTGTTTTTT. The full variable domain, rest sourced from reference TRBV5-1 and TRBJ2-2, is KAGVTQTPRYLIKTRGQQVTLSCSPISGHRSVSWYQQTPGQGLQFLFEYFSETQRNKGNFPGRFSGRQFSNSRSEMNVSTLELGDSALYLCATTISGITNTGELFFGEGSRLTVL.

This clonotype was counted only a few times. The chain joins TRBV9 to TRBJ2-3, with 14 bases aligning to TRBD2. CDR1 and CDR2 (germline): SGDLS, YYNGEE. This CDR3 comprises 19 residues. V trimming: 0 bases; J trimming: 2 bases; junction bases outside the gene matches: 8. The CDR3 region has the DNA TGTGCCAGCAGCGTAGGGGGACTAGCGGGAGTCGGCAACACAGATACGCAGTATTTT. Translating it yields CASSVGGLAGVGNTDTQYF. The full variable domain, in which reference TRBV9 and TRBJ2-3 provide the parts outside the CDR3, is DSGVTQTPKHLITATGQRVTLRCSPRSGDLSVYWYQQSLDQGLQFLIQYYNGEERAKGNILERFSAQQFPDLHSELNLSSLELGDSALYFCASSVGGLAGVGNTDTQYFGPGTRLTVL.

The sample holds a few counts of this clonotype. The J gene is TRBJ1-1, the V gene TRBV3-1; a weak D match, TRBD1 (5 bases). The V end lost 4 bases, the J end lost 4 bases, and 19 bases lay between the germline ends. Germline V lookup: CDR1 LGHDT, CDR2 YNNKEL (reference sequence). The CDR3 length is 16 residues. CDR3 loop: CASSRTGVPLLTEAFF. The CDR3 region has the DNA TGTGCCAGCAGCCGTACAGGAGTCCCCCTCCTCACTGAAGCTTTCTTT.

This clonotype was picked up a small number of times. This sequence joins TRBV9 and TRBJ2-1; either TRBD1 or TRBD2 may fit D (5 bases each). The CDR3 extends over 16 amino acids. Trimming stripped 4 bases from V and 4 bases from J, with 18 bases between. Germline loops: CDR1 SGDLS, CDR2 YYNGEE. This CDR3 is CASSSRGDGVYNEQFF. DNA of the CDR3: TGTGCCAGCAGCTCCCGAGGGGATGGCGTATACAATGAGCAGTTCTTC.

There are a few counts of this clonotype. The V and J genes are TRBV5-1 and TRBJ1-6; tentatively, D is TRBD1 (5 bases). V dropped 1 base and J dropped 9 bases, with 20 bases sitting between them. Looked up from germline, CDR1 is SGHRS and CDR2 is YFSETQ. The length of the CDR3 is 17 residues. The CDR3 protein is CASSLTTVLTQTSPLHF. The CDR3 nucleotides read TGCGCCAGCAGCTTGACGACAGTTTTGACCCAGACTTCACCCCTCCACTTT.

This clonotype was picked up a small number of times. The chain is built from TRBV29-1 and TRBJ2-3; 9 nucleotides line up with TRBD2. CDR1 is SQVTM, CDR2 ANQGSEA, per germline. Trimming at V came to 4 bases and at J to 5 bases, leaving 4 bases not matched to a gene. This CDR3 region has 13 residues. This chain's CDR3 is CSVAASGKDTQYF. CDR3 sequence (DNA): TGCAGCGTTGCGGCTAGCGGGAAAGATACGCAGTATTTT.

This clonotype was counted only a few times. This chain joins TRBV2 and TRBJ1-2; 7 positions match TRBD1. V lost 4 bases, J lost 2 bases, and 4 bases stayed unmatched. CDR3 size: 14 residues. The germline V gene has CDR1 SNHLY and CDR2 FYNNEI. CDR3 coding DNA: TGTGCCAGCAGTGCAGGGGGACGAAACTATGGCTACACCTTC. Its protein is CASSAGGRNYGYTF. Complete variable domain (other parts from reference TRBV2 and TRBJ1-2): EPEVTQTPSHQVTQMGQEVILRCVPISNHLYFYWYRQILGQKVEFLVSFYNNEISEKSEIFDDQFSVERPDGSNFTLKIRSTKLEDSAMYFCASSAGGRNYGYTFGSGTRLTVV.

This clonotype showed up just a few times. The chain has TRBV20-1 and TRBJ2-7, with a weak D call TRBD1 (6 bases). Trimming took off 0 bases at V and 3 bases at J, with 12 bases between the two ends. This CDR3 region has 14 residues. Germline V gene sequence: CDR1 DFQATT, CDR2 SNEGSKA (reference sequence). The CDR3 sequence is CSARDPYRVYEQYF. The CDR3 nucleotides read TGCAGTGCTAGAGATCCCTACAGGGTCTACGAGCAGTACTTC.

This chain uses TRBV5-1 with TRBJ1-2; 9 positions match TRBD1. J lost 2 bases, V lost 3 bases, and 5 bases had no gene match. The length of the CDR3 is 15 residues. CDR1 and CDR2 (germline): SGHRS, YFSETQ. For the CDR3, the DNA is TGCGCCAGCAGCTGGAAAGGACAGGGGAACTATGGCTACACCTTC. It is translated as CASSWKGQGNYGYTF.

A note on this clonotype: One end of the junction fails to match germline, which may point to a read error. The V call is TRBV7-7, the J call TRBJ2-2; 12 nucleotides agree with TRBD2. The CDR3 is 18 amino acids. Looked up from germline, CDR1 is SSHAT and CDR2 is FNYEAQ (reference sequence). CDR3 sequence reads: CASSLILIGLAGTGELFF. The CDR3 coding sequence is TGTGCTAGCAGCTTAATTCTTATTGGACTAGCGGGGACCGGGGAGCTGTTTTTT.

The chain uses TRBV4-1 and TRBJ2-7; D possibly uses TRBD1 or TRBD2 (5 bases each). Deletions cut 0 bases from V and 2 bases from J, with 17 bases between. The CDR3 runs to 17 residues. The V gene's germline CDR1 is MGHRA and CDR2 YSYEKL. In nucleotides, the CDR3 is TGCGCCAGCAGCCAAGATCAAATGGGACGGACGCCCTACGAGCAGTACTTC. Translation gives CASSQDQMGRTPYEQYF.

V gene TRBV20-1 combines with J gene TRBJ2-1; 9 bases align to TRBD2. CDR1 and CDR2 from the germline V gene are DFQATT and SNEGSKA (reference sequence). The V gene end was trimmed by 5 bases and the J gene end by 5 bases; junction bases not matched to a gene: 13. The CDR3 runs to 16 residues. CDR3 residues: CSARSSGSKSHNEQFF. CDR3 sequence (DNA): TGCAGTGCTCGTAGTAGCGGGAGTAAATCCCACAATGAGCAGTTCTTC.

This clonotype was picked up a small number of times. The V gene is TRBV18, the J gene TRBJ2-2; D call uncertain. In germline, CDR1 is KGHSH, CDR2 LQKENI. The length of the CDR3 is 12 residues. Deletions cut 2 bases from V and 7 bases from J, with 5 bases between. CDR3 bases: TGTGCCAGCTCACCAGAGGTCGGGGAGCTGTTTTTT. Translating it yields CASSPEVGELFF.

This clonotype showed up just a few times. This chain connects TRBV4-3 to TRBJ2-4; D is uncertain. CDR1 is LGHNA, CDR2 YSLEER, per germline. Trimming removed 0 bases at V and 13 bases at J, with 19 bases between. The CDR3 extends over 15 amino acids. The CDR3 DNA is TGCGCCAGCAGCCAAGATGTGGCAGCAGCATTCGGACAGTACTTC. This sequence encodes CASSQDVAAAFGQYF.

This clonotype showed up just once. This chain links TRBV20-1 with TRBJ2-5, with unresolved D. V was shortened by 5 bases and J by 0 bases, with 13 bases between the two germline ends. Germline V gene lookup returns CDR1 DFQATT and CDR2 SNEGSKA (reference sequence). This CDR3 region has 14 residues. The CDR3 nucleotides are TGCAGTGCTGTACAGATAACGTACCAAGAGACCCAGTACTTC. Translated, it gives CSAVQITYQETQYF.

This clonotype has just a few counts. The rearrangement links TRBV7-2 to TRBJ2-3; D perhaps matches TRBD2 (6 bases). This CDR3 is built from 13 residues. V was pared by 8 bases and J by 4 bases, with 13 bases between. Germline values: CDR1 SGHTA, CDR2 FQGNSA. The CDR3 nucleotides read TGTGCCAGCGGCTCATGGGAGGCAGATACGCAGTATTTT. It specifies CASGSWEADTQYF.

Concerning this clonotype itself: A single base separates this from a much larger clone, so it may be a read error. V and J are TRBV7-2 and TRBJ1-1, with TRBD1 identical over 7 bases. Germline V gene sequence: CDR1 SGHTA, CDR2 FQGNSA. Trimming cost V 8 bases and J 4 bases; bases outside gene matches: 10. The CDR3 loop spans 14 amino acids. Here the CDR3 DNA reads TGTGCCAGCGGCCACAGGGGCAGAGGCACTGAAGCTTTCTTT. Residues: CASGHRGRGTEAFF.

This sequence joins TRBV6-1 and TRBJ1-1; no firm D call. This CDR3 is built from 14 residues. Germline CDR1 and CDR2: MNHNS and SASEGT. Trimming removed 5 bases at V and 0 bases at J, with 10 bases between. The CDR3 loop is CASSRSNLNTEAFF. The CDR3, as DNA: TGTGCCAGCAGTCGATCGAACCTGAACACTGAAGCTTTCTTT.